This TCR beta chain derives from a study of regulatory T cells in long-lasting Graves disease. Points from the study as a whole: Between persistent patients, around 2,900 public clonotypes were shared, exceeding the roughly 1,000 shared between new patients. Accuracy was perhaps lowered by the small sample size.

Time point denoted: persistent/refractory GD, antithyroid drugs over 5 years with positive TRAb. RNA isolated from PBMCs was used to make the TCR library. The diagnosis of Graves' disease used American Thyroid Association guidelines. Each of the patients was recruited from an endocrinology department situated in Xi'an, China. Libraries of TCR beta came from iRepertoire HTBI primers plus Arm-PCR of CDR3 regions. TCRdb itself ran the multiplex PCR reads through MiXCR, one entry per CDR3 protein. The top ten hold around 30% of the sample, which has 350,000 to 450,000 distinct CDR3 sequences, 20% to 25% seen once. Regarding this clonotype: Its matching antigen is unknown.

Looked up from germline, CDR1 is PRHDT and CDR2 is FYEKMQ (reference sequence). The CDR3 extends over 15 amino acids. Germline trimming cut 4 bases from V and 8 bases from J; bases unmatched to any gene: 9. The TCR comes from a woman aged 35 to 49 with Graves disease. This sample comprised peripheral blood mononuclear cells (PBMCs), obtained when the disease was refractory, from a patient treated with antithyroid drugs. V is TRBV13 and J is TRBJ2-1; 9 bases match TRBD1. Here the CDR3 reads CASSYRDRVWDEQFF. CDR3 DNA sequence: TGTGCCAGCAGCTACCGGGACAGGGTTTGGGATGAGCAGTTCTTC. The full variable domain, in which reference TRBV13 and TRBJ2-1 provide the parts outside the CDR3, is AAGVIQSPRHLIKEKRETATLKCYPIPRHDTVYWYQQGPGQDPQFLISFYEKMQSDKGSIPDRFSAQQFSDYHSELNMSSLELGDSALYFCASSYRDRVWDEQFFGPGTRLTVL.